This T cell receptor beta chain was sequenced in a study of cytomegalovirus exposure and HLA in healthy donors. Study-wide context: Unique TCRs numbering around 85 million, obtained from HLA-typed donors, made up an early data release.

Points from the study as a whole: Later work showed greater clonal expansion in HLA-associated TCR beta chains than in equally common others. Rare TCR sequences predominated, though certain public TCRs were found in many donors.

PCR primers comprised 60 Vbeta and 13 Jbeta primers. This table comes from immunoSEQ multiplex PCR, and its TCRdb copy is limited to in-frame clones, with some not included. The repertoire table contains about 200,000 clones. As to this clone: Its target is not known.

CDR1 and CDR2 from the germline V gene are MGHDK and SYGVNS. Trimming cost V 1 base and J 4 bases; bases outside gene matches: 2. The CDR3 length is 14 residues. Sequences were obtained from PBMCs. This rearrangement joins TRBV25-1 to TRBJ2-5, with 8 bases identical to TRBD2. The source is a boy between 10 and 17 years old in good health and CMV-seronegative. The CDR3: CASSELSGGETQYF. The DNA for the CDR3 is TGTGCCAGCAGTGAATTGAGCGGGGGAGAGACCCAGTACTTC.